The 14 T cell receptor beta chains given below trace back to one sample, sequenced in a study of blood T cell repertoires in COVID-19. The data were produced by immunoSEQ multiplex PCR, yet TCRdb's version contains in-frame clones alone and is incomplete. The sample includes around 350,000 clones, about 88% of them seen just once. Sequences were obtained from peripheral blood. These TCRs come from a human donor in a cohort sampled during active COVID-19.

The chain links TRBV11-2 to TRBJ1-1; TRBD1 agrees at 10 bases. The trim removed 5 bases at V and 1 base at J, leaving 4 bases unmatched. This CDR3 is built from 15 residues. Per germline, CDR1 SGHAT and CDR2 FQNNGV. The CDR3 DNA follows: TGTGCCAGCAGCCCGGACAGGGGGGGGAACACTGAAGCTTTCTTT. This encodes CASSPDRGGNTEAFF. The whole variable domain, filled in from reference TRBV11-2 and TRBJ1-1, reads EAGVAQSPRYKIIEKRQSVAFWCNPISGHATLYWYQQILGQGPKLLIQFQNNGVVDDSQLPKDRFSAERLKGVDSTLKIQPAKLEDSAVYLCASSPDRGGNTEAFFGQGTRLTVV.

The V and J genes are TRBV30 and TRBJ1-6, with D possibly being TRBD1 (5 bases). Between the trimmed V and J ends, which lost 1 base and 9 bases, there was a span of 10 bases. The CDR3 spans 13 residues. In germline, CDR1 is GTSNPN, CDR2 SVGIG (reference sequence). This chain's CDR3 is CAWSGQWGSPLHF. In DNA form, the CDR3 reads TGTGCCTGGAGTGGACAGTGGGGTTCACCCCTCCACTTT.

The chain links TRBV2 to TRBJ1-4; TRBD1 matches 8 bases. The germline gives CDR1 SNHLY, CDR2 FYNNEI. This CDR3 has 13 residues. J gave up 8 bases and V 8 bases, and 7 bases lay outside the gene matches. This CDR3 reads CASLSDREEKLFF. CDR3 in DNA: TGTGCCAGCTTATCGGACAGGGAAGAAAAACTGTTTTTT.

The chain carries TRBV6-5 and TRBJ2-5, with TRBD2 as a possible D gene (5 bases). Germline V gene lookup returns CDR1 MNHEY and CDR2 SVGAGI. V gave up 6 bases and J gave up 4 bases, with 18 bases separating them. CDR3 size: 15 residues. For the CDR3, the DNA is TGTGCCAGCAGATTAGCGCTCCCCATGTCAGAGACCCAGTACTTC. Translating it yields CASRLALPMSETQYF.

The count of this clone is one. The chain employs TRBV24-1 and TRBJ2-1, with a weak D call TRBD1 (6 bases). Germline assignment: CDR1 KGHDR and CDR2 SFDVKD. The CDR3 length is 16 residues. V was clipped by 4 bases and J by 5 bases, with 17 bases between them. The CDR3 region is CATSDRAKRGNNEQFF. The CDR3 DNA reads TGTGCCACCAGTGACAGGGCAAAGAGGGGGAACAATGAGCAGTTCTTC.

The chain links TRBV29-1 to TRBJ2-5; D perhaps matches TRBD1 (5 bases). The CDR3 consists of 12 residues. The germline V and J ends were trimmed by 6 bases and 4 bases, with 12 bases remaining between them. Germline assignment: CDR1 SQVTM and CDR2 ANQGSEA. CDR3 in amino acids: CSVAGIGETQYF. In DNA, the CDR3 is TGCAGCGTGGCAGGGATCGGAGAGACCCAGTACTTC. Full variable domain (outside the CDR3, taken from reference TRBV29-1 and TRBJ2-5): SAVISQKPSRDICQRGTSLTIQCQVDSQVTMMFWYRQQPGQSLTLIATANQGSEATYESGFVIDKFPISRPNLTFSTLTVSNMSPEDSSIYLCSVAGIGETQYFGPGTRLLVL.

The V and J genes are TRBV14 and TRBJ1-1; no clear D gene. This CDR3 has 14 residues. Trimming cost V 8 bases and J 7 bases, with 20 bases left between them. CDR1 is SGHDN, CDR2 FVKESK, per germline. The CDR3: CASPSSNCSIEAFF. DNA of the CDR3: TGTGCCAGCCCATCGTCCAACTGTTCTATTGAAGCTTTCTTT.

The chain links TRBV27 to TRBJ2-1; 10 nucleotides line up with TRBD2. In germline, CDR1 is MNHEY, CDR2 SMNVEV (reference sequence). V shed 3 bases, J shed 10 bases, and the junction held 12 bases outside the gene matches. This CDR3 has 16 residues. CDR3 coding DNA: TGTGCCAGCAGTTTCGTCCGAGCGGGAGGGCCTGGGGAGCAGTTCTTC. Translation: CASSFVRAGGPGEQFF.

The CDR3 loop is CASSVDRGADGYTF. Written as DNA, the CDR3 is TGCGCCAGCAGCGTCGACAGGGGTGCGGACGGCTACACCTTC. The chain is built from TRBV5-1 and TRBJ1-2; 8 bases match TRBD1. This CDR3 is 14 amino acids long. Germline CDR1 reads SGHRS; CDR2 reads YFSETQ. V dropped 4 bases and J dropped 8; count of bases not matched to a gene: 10.

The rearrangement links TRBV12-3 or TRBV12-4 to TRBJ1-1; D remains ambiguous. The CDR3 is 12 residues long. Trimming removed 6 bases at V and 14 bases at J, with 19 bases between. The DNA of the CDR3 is TGTGCCAGCAGCCCCCTGGAGGGATCTGCATTCTTT. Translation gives CASSPLEGSAFF.

The CDR3 DNA is TGCGCCAGCAGCCAAGTCGTACAAGAGACCCAGTACTTC. Translated: CASSQVVQETQYF. J is TRBJ2-5 and V is TRBV4-1; D gene unclear. Per the germline V gene, CDR1 is MGHRA and CDR2 is YSYEKL. The length of the CDR3 is 13 residues. V lost 1 base and J lost 2, with 5 bases in between.

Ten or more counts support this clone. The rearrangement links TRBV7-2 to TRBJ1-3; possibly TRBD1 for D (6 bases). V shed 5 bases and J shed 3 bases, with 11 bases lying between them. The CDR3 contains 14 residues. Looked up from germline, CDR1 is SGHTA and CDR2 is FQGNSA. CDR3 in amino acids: CASSGPTGGNTIYF. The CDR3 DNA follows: TGTGCCAGCAGCGGACCGACAGGTGGAAACACCATATATTTT.

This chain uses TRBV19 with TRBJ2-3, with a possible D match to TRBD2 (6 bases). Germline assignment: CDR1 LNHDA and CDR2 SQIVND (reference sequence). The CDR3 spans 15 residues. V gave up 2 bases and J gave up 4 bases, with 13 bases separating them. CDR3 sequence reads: CASSIPRGGADTQYF. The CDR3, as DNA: TGTGCCAGTAGTATACCCCGAGGAGGGGCAGATACGCAGTATTTT.

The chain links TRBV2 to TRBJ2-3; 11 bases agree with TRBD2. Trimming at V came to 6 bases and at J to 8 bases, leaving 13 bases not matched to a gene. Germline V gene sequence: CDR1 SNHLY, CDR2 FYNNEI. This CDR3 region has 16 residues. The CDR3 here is CASRVGTSGLGGTQYF. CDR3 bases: TGTGCCAGCAGGGTTGGGACTAGCGGCCTAGGGGGTACGCAGTATTTT.